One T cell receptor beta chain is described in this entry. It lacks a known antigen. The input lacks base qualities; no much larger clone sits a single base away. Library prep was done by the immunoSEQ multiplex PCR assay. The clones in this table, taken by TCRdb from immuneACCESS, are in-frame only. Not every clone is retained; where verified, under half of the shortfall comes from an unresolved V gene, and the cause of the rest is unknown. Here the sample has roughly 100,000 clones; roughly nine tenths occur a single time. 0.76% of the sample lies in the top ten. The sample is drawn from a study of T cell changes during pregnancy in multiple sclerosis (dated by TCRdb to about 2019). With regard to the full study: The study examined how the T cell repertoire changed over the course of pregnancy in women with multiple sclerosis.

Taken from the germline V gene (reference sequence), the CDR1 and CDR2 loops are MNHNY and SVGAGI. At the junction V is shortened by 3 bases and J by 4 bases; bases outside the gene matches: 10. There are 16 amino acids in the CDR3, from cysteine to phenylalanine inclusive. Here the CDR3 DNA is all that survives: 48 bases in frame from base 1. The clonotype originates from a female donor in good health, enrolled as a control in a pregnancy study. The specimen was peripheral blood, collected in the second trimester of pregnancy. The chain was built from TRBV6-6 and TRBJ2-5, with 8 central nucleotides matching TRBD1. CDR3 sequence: CASSYLNADRAETQYF. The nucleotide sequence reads TGTGCCAGCAGTTATCTTAACGCGGACAGGGCAGAGACCCAGTACTTC.